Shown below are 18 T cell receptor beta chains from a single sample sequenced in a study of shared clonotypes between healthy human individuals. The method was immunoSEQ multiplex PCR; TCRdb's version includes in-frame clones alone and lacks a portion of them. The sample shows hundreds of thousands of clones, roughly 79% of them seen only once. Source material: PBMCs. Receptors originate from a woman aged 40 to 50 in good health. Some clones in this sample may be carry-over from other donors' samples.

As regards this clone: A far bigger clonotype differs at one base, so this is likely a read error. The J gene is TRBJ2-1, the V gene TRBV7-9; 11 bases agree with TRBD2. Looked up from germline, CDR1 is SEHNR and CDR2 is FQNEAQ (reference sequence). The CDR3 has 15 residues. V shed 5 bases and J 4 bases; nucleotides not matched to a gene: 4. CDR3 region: CASSPRLAGYNEQFF. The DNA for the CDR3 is TGTGCCAGCAGCCCCCGACTAGCGGGATACAATGAGCAGTTCTTC.

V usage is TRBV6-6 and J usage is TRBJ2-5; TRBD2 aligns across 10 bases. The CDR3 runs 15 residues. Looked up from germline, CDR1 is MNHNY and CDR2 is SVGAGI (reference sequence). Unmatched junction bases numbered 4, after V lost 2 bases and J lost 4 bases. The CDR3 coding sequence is TGTGCCAGCAGTTACGAAGCGGGAGGGCCAGAGACCCAGTACTTC. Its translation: CASSYEAGGPETQYF.

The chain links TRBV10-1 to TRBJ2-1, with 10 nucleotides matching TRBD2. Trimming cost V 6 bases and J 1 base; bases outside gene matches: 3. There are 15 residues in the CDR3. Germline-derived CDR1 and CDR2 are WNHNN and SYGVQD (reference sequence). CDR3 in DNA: TGCGCCAGCAGCGCAGCGGGAGGGTCCTACAATGAGCAGTTCTTC. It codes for CASSAAGGSYNEQFF.

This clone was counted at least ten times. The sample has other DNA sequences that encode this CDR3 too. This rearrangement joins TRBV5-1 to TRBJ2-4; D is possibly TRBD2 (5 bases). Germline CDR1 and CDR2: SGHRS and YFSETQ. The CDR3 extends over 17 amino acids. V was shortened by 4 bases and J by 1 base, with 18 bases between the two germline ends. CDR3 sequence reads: CASSRLTSVAAKNIQYF. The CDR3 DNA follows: TGCGCCAGCAGCCGGCTCACTAGTGTAGCGGCCAAAAACATTCAGTACTTC.

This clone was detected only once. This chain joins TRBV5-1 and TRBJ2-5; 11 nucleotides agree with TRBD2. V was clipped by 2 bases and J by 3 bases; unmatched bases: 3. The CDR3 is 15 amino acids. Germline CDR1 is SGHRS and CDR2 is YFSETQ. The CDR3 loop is CASSFSTSGKETQYF. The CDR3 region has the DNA TGCGCCAGCAGCTTCTCGACTAGCGGGAAAGAGACCCAGTACTTC.

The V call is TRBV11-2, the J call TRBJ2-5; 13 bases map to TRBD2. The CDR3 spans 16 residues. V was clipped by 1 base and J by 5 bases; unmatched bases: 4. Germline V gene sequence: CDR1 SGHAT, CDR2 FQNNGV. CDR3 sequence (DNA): TGTGCCAGCAGCTTAGGACTAGCGGGAGGTTGGGAGACCCAGTACTTC. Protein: CASSLGLAGGWETQYF.

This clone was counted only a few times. The CDR3 sequence: CASSYGLLGDTQYF. The CDR3 DNA follows: TGTGCCAGCAGTTACGGACTCCTGGGGGATACGCAGTATTTT. J is TRBJ2-3 and V is TRBV7-3, with D perhaps matching TRBD2 (5 bases). The germline V and J ends were trimmed by 6 bases and 6 bases, with 16 bases remaining between them. CDR3 length equals 14 residues. Germline CDR1 SGHTA, CDR2 FQGTGA. Filled out from reference TRBV7-3 and TRBJ2-3, the complete variable domain reads GAGVSQTPSNKVTEKGKYVELRCDPISGHTALYWYRQSLGQGPEFLIYFQGTGAADDSGLPNDRFFAVRPEGSVSTLKIQRTERGDSAVYLCASSYGLLGDTQYFGPGTRLTVL.

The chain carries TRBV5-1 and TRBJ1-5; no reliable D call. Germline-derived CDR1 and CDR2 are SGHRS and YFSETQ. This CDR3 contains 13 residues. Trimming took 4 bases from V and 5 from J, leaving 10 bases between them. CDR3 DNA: TGCGCCAGCAGCACCTGGCAGGATCAGCCCCAGCATTTT. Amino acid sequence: CASSTWQDQPQHF. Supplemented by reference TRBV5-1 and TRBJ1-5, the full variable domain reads KAGVTQTPRYLIKTRGQQVTLSCSPISGHRSVSWYQQTPGQGLQFLFEYFSETQRNKGNFPGRFSGRQFSNSRSEMNVSTLELGDSALYLCASSTWQDQPQHFGDGTRLSIL.

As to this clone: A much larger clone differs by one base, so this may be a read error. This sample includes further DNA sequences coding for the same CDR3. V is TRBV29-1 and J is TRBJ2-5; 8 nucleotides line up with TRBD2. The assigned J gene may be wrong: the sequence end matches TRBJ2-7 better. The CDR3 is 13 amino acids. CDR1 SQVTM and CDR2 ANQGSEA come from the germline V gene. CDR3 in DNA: TGCAGCGTTGTGCTTGCGGGAGGATACGAGCAGTACTTC. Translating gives CSVVLAGGYEQYF.

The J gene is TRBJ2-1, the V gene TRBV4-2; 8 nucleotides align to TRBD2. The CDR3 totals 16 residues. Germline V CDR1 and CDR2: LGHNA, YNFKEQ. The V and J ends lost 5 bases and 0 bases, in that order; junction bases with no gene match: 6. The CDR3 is CASSKGGTSSYNEQFF. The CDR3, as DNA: TGTGCCAGCAGCAAAGGGGGGACTAGCTCCTACAATGAGCAGTTCTTC.

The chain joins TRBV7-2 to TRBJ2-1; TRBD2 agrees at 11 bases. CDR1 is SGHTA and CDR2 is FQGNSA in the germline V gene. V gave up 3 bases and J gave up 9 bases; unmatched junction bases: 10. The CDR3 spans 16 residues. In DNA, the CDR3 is TGTGCCAGCAGCTTGGGGCGGCGACTAGCGGGAAGTGAGCAGTTCTTC. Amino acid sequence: CASSLGRRLAGSEQFF.

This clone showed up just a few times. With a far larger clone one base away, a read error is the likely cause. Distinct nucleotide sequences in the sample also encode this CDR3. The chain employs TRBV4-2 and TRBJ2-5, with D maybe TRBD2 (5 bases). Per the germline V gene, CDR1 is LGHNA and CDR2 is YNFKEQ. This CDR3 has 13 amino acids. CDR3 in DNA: TGTGCCAGCAGTCAAGCGGCAAGGGAGACCCAATACTTC. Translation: CASSQAARETQYF.

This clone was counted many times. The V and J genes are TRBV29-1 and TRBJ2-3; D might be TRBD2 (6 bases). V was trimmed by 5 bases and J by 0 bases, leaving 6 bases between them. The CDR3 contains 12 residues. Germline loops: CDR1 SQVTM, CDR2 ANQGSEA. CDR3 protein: CSVSGSTDTQYF. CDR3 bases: TGCAGCGTTAGCGGGAGCACAGATACGCAGTATTTT.

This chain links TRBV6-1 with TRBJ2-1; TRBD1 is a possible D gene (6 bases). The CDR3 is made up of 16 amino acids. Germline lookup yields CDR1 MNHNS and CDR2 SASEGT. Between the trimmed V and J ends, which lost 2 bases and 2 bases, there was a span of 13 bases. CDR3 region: CASSESLAGAYNEQFF. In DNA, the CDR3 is TGTGCCAGCAGTGAATCATTGGCAGGGGCCTACAATGAGCAGTTCTTC.

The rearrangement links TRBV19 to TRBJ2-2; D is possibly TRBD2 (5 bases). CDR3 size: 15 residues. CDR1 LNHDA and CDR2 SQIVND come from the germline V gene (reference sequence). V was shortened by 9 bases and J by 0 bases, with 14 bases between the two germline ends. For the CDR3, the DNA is TGTGCCAGCTCGACTACCGCCTCGAACACCGGGGAGCTGTTTTTT. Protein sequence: CASSTTASNTGELFF.

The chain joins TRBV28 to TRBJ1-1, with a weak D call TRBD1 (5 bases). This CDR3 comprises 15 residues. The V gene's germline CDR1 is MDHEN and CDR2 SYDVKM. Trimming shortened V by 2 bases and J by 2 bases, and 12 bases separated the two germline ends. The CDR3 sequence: CASSLPWQGNTEAFF. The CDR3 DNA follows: TGTGCCAGCAGTTTACCTTGGCAGGGTAACACTGAAGCTTTCTTT.

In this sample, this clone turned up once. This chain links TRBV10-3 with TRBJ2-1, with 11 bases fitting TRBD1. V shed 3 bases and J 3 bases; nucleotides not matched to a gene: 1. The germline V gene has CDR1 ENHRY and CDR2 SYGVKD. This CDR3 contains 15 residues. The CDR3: CAISDGTGGYNEQFF. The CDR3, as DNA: TGTGCCATCAGTGACGGGACAGGGGGCTACAATGAGCAGTTCTTC.

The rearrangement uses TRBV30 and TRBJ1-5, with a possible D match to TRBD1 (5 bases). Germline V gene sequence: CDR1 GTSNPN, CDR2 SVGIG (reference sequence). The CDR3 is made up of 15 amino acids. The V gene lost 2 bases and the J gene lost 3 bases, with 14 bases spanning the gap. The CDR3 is CAWSRGQGDNQPQHF. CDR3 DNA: TGTGCCTGGAGTAGGGGTCAGGGAGACAATCAGCCCCAGCATTTT.